The T cell receptor beta chain under discussion was sequenced for a study of OX40 agonist ivuxolimab in advanced cancers. Using immunoSEQ multiplex PCR, the repertoire was profiled, and TCRdb retains in-frame clones only, with some absent. Here the sample spans around 91,000 clones, approximately 89% being singletons. The CDR3 is 15 amino acids. After removal of 4 bases from V and 1 base from J, the junction contained 2 bases not matched to a gene. CDR1 SNHLY and CDR2 FYNNEI come from the germline V gene. This clone came up once. The rearrangement links TRBV2 to TRBJ2-2; 8 nucleotides agree with TRBD2. This specimen was CD4+ or CD8+ T cells sorted from blood, taken in a trial of the OX40 agonist ivuxolimab. The receptor comes from an adult with an advanced solid tumor such as melanoma, head and neck, liver or kidney cancer. In DNA form, the CDR3 reads TGTGCCAGCAGTGGAAGCGGGAGGAACACCGGGGAGCTGTTTTTT. Its translation: CASSGSGRNTGELFF.